A single sample is the source of the 3 T cell receptor beta chains below, sequenced in a study of blood T cell repertoires in COVID-19 (dated by TCRdb to about 2020). The protocol used for the library was the immunoSEQ multiplex PCR assay. TCRdb took this table from immuneACCESS and kept in-frame rearrangements with V and J called. Such tables lack part of the clones; where checked against another copy, unresolved V genes explain under half of the gap, and the rest is unexplained. Within this sample are 100,000 to 150,000 clones, with 80% to 85% of them counted one time only. The ten largest clones capture 3.8% of the sample. The sample was peripheral blood. All receptors derive from a woman aged 50 to 60 with acute or convalescent COVID-19.

The rearrangement uses TRBV5-1 and TRBJ2-3; D is possibly TRBD1 (5 bases). The germline CDR1 and CDR2 sequences are SGHRS and YFSETQ. Trimming removed 4 bases at V and 0 bases at J, with 9 bases between. CDR3 length: 14 residues. The CDR3 loop is CASSPDISTDTQYF. In DNA, the CDR3 is TGCGCCAGCAGCCCGGACATTAGCACAGATACGCAGTATTTT.

CDR3 sequence: CASSSSGKDYTF. The CDR3 DNA reads as TGCGCCAGCAGCTCCTCAGGGAAGGACTACACCTTC. The chain links TRBV5-1 to TRBJ1-2, with D possibly matching TRBD1 (5 bases). The CDR3 length is 12 residues. The V end lost 3 bases, the J end lost 10 bases, and 13 bases lay between the germline ends. Germline CDR1 SGHRS, CDR2 YFSETQ.

This chain links TRBV19 with TRBJ2-7; 13 bases agree with TRBD2. V shed 8 bases, J shed 3 bases, and the junction held 1 base outside the gene matches. Germline CDR1 and CDR2: LNHDA and SQIVND (reference sequence). The CDR3 contains 13 residues. Here the CDR3 DNA reads TGTGCCAGTGGGACTAGCGGGAACTACGAGCAGTACTTC. As protein: CASGTSGNYEQYF.